These 21 T cell receptor beta chains came from one sample sequenced in a study of naive and memory T cell subsets (dated by TCRdb to about 2017). These receptors are not linked to any known antigen. General conclusions and limits of the study: A few larger clonotypes were present in naive repertoires, particularly the CD8 repertoires, and these clonotypes were possibly memory cells re-expressing CD45RA.

The library was built by means of UMI-ligation and nested PCR. TCRdb names Illumina MiSeq as the instrument used. An equimolar mix of two oligonucleotides covering both TRBC1 and TRBC2 was used as the beta constant-region primer. Four rounds of PCR, combining the SP2 primer with nested alpha and beta constant-region primers, were used to amplify the ligated cDNA. TCRdb cleaned the public reads at Q25 with fastp, built clones with MiXCR and kept in-frame beta chains. When rows share a CDR3 protein, they turn into one entry using the most common DNA and genes. The sample data list over 110,000 distinct CDR3 sequences, and 15% to 25% of these were observed just once. The top ten clones comprise roughly 0.6% of the sample. The sequencing input was naive CD8+ T cells from blood. What this sample's cell subset or site label stands for: naive T cells, CD45RA high CD27+. The receptors stem from a human donor in good health.

This clonotype was counted a few times. This chain links TRBV29-1 with TRBJ1-4; TRBD1 matches 8 bases. CDR3 length: 15 residues. The V gene end was trimmed by 3 bases and the J gene end by 5 bases; junction bases not matched to a gene: 8. CDR1 and CDR2 (germline): SQVTM, ANQGSEA. The CDR3 DNA is TGCAGCGTTGACGCGGGGGACAGGTTCAATGAAAAACTGTTTTTT. Protein product: CSVDAGDRFNEKLFF.

J is TRBJ2-3 and V is TRBV10-3; D unresolved. V lost 6 bases to trimming and J lost 3 bases, with 16 bases between them. Germline CDR1 and CDR2: ENHRY and SYGVKD. This CDR3 region has 15 residues. For the CDR3, the DNA is TGTGCCATCAGGAGTGCCCCTTTGCCAACAGATACGCAGTATTTT. Protein product: CAIRSAPLPTDTQYF.

This clonotype was detected a few times. V and J are TRBV20-1 and TRBJ2-1; no clear D gene. The V end lost 7 bases, the J end lost 7 bases, and 20 bases lay between the germline ends. The CDR3 sequence is 14 residues long. The germline V gene has CDR1 DFQATT and CDR2 SNEGSKA (reference sequence). This CDR3 is CSVEDITLSNEQFF. CDR3 in DNA: TGCAGTGTTGAGGATATAACCTTGTCGAATGAGCAGTTCTTC.

J is TRBJ1-1 and V is TRBV13; 8 positions agree with TRBD1. The V and J ends lost 2 bases and 4 bases, in that order; junction bases with no gene match: 6. The CDR3 totals 15 residues. Germline-derived CDR1 and CDR2 are PRHDT and FYEKMQ (reference sequence). The DNA of the CDR3 is TGTGCCAGCAGCTTACCCGGACAGGGTGGCACTGAAGCTTTCTTT. Translating gives CASSLPGQGGTEAFF.

This clonotype was counted between two and nine times. V is TRBV7-9 and J is TRBJ2-5; D uncertain. V lost 10 bases and J 5 bases, leaving 8 bases between the germline ends. Germline CDR1 is SEHNR and CDR2 is FQNEAQ (reference sequence). The CDR3 sequence is 10 residues long. The CDR3 sequence is CATEEETQYF. Here the CDR3 DNA reads TGTGCCACCGAAGAGGAGACCCAGTACTTC. The full variable domain, in which reference TRBV7-9 and TRBJ2-5 provide the parts outside the CDR3, is DTGVSQNPRHKITKRGQNVTFRCDPISEHNRLYWYRQTLGQGPEFLTYFQNEAQLEKSRLLSDRFSAERPKGSFSTLEIQRTEQGDSAMYLCATEEETQYFGPGTRLLVL.

This chain joins TRBV5-4 and TRBJ2-5; D might be TRBD2 (7 bases). Trimming stripped 4 bases from V and 5 bases from J, with 12 bases between. CDR3 length: 13 residues. Germline-derived CDR1 and CDR2 are SGHNT and YYREEE (reference sequence). The CDR3 spells CASSQGGGETQYF. The DNA of the CDR3 is TGTGCCAGCAGCCAAGGGGGGGGGGAGACCCAGTACTTC.

This clonotype was recorded a few times. The rearrangement uses TRBV7-2 and TRBJ2-5; 12 nucleotides line up with TRBD2. Germline CDR1 and CDR2: SGHTA and FQGNSA. CDR3 length equals 16 residues. The J segment lost 4 bases and the V segment lost 5 bases, leaving 8 bases of the junction unmatched. DNA of the CDR3: TGTGCCAGCAGCCCTTCCCAGGGACTAGCGGGAGAGACCCAGTACTTC. Protein: CASSPSQGLAGETQYF.

This sequence joins TRBV7-6 and TRBJ2-1; the match to TRBD1 covers 8 bases. CDR1 SGHVS and CDR2 FNYEAQ come from the germline V gene. This CDR3 has 15 residues. V lost 5 bases, J lost 1 base, and 4 bases stayed unmatched. The CDR3 here is CASSGDRGSYNEQFF. In DNA, the CDR3 is TGTGCCAGCAGCGGCGACAGGGGTTCCTACAATGAGCAGTTCTTC.

This clonotype was seen once. J is TRBJ1-1 and V is TRBV13, with D uncertain. V shed 3 bases and J shed 4 bases, with 12 bases lying between them. This CDR3 spans 14 amino acids. The germline gives CDR1 PRHDT, CDR2 FYEKMQ (reference sequence). CDR3 residues: CASSFEGMGTEAFF. CDR3 bases: TGTGCCAGCAGCTTCGAAGGGATGGGCACTGAAGCTTTCTTT.

V usage is TRBV21-1 and J usage is TRBJ2-7; the table gives TRBD2 as D, unverified against the DNA. TRBV21-1 is noted as a pseudogene. The CDR3 contains 17 residues. The CDR3 spells CASSSLTEGQPVYEQYF. The CDR3 nucleotides read TGTGCCAGCAGCTCCCTAACAGAGGGCCAGCCCGTCTACGAGCAGTACTTC.

This clonotype was observed a handful of times. The CDR3 sequence: CSVETGLQETQYF. In DNA form, the CDR3 reads TGCAGCGTTGAGACAGGGCTCCAAGAGACCCAGTACTTC. J is TRBJ2-5 and V is TRBV29-1; 7 nucleotides match TRBD1. The CDR3 covers 13 residues. The V and J ends lost 3 bases and 1 base, in that order; junction bases with no gene match: 2. Germline values: CDR1 SQVTM, CDR2 ANQGSEA.

This clonotype has more than one count but fewer than ten. V usage is TRBV6-1 and J usage is TRBJ2-7; the D gene could be TRBD1 or TRBD2 (5 bases each). This CDR3 spans 14 amino acids. Trimming took off 5 bases at V and 1 base at J, with 12 bases between the two ends. Germline V lookup: CDR1 MNHNS, CDR2 SASEGT. The CDR3 region has the DNA TGTGCCAGCAGTTTATGGGACGGATCCTACGAGCAGTACTTC. This codes for CASSLWDGSYEQYF.

This clonotype has just a few counts. The chain recombines TRBV6-6 with TRBJ2-3, with no clear D. The CDR3 totals 14 residues. Deletions cut 4 bases from V and 0 bases from J, with 8 bases between. Germline CDR1 and CDR2: MNHNY and SVGAGI (reference sequence). CDR3 in amino acids: CASSFRPSTDTQYF. The DNA of the CDR3 is TGTGCCAGCAGTTTCCGACCTAGCACAGATACGCAGTATTTT.

The J gene is TRBJ2-3, the V gene TRBV7-9, with D hard to call. The CDR3 has 12 residues. CDR1 and CDR2 (germline): SEHNR, FQNEAQ (reference sequence). V lost 4 bases and J lost 6, with 8 bases in between. The CDR3 region is CASSWIPDTQYF. The CDR3 DNA sequence: TGTGCCAGCAGCTGGATCCCGGATACGCAGTATTTT. Drawing the rest from reference TRBV7-9 and TRBJ2-3, the complete variable domain is DTGVSQNPRHKITKRGQNVTFRCDPISEHNRLYWYRQTLGQGPEFLTYFQNEAQLEKSRLLSDRFSAERPKGSFSTLEIQRTEQGDSAMYLCASSWIPDTQYFGPGTRLTVL.

The V gene is TRBV4-1, the J gene TRBJ2-1, with 12 bases identical to TRBD2. With 2 bases clipped from V and 10 bases from J, the junction kept 6 bases outside the gene matches. This CDR3 has 15 amino acids. Germline CDR1 and CDR2: MGHRA and YSYEKL. As DNA, the CDR3 is TGCGCCAGCAGCCAACCGGGACTAGCGGGTAGGGAGCAGTTCTTC. Translation: CASSQPGLAGREQFF.

This clonotype was detected only a few times. This chain uses TRBV5-4 with TRBJ2-5, with TRBD2 identical over 7 bases. The CDR3 covers 14 residues. Trimming at V came to 6 bases and at J to 1 base, leaving 6 bases not matched to a gene. CDR1 and CDR2 (germline): SGHNT, YYREEE (reference sequence). Written as DNA, the CDR3 is TGTGCCAGCAAGGACTCTAGCGGCCAAGAGACCCAGTACTTC. This sequence encodes CASKDSSGQETQYF.

The table lists this clonotype with a few counts. This rearrangement joins TRBV5-8 to TRBJ1-5, with D tentatively TRBD1 (6 bases). Looked up from germline, CDR1 is SGHTS and CDR2 is YDEGEE. V lost 0 bases and J 6 bases, leaving 19 bases between the germline ends. This CDR3 is 17 amino acids long. CDR3 protein: CASSLVSAGDWFQPQHF. In DNA form, the CDR3 reads TGTGCCAGCAGCTTGGTGTCGGCAGGGGATTGGTTTCAGCCCCAGCATTTT.

In this sample, this clonotype turned up a few times. The V gene is TRBV2, the J gene TRBJ1-1; the match to TRBD1 covers 12 bases. The J segment lost 0 bases and the V segment lost 3 bases, leaving 8 bases of the junction unmatched. The germline gives CDR1 SNHLY, CDR2 FYNNEI. This CDR3 spans 18 amino acids. Written as DNA, the CDR3 is TGTGCCAGCAGTGAGGGACAGGGGGCGTCAATCATGAACACTGAAGCTTTCTTT. It translates to CASSEGQGASIMNTEAFF.

In its sample, this clonotype was seen many times. The J gene is TRBJ2-7, the V gene TRBV7-9; weak D call: TRBD2 (6 bases). V was pared by 3 bases and J by 3 bases, with 9 bases between. There are 13 residues in the CDR3. The V gene's germline CDR1 is SEHNR and CDR2 FQNEAQ (reference sequence). The CDR3 sequence is CASSFTSFYEQYF. CDR3 in DNA: TGTGCCAGCAGCTTTACTAGCTTCTACGAGCAGTACTTC.

The V and J genes are TRBV12-3 or TRBV12-4 and TRBJ2-1; 10 nucleotides align to TRBD2. V shed 6 bases and J 7 bases; nucleotides not matched to a gene: 9. The CDR3 runs to 15 residues. The CDR3 nucleotides read TGTGCCAGCAGCCCTAGCGGGAGCGGGAAAAATGAGCAGTTCTTC. Protein product: CASSPSGSGKNEQFF.

J is TRBJ1-2 and V is TRBV6-6; D is undetermined. CDR1 is MNHNY, CDR2 SVGAGI, per germline (reference sequence). V was pared by 7 bases and J by 6 bases, with 9 bases between. There are 11 residues in the CDR3. CDR3 in DNA: TGTGCCAGCAACTCACCGGATGGCTACACCTTC. As protein: CASNSPDGYTF.